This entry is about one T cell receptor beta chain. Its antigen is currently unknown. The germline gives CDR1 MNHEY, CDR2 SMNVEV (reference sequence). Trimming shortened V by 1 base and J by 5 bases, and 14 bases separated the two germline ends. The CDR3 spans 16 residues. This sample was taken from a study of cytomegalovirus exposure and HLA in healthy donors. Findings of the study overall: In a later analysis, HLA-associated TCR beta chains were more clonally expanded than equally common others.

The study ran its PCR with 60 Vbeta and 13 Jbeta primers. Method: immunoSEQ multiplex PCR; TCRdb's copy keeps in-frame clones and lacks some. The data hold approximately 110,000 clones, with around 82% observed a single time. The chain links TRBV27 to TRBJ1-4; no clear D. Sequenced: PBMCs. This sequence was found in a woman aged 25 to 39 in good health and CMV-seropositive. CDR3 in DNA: TGTGCCAGCAGTTTATATTTCCCAGGAGGGAATGAAAAACTGTTTTTT. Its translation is CASSLYFPGGNEKLFF.